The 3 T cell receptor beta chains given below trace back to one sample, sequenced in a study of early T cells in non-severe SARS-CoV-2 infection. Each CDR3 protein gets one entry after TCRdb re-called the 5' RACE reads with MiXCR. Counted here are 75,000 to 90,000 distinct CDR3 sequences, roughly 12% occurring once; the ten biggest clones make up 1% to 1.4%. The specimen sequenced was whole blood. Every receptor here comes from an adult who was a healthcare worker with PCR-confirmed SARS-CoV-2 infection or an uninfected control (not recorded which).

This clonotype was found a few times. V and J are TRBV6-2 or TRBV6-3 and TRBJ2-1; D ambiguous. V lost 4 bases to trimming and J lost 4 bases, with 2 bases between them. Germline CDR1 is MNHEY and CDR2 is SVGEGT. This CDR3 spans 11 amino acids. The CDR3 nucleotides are TGTGCCAGCAGTTGGTACAATGAGCAGTTCTTC. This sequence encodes CASSWYNEQFF.

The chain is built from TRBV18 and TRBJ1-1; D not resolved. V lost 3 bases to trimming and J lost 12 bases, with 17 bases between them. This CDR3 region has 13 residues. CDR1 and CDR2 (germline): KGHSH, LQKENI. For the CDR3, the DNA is TGTGCCAGCTCACCTTACGAGGCGATGGGGTCTTTCTTT. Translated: CASSPYEAMGSFF.

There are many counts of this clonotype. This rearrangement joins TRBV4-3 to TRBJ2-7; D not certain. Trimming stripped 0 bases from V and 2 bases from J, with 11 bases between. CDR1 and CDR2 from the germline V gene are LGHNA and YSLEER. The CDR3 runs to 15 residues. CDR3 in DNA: TGCGCCAGCAGCCAAGATCCCTACGACACCTACGAGCAGTACTTC. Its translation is CASSQDPYDTYEQYF.